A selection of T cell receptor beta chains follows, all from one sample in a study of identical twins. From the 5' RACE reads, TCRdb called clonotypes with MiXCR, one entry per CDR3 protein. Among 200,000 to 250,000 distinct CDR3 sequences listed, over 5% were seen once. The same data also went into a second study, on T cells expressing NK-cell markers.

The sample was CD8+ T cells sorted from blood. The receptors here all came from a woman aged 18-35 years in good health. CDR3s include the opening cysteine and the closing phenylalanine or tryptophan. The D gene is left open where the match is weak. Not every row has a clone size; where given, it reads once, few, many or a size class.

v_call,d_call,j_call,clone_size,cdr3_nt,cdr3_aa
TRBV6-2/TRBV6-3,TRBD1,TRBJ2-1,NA,TGTGCCAGCAGTTACACGCTTAGTCCCGGGACAGGGAATAGCTACAATGAGCAGTTCTTC,CASSYTLSPGTGNSYNEQFF
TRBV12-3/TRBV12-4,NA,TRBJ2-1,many,TGTGCCAGCAGCCCAGGGACGAATGAGCAGTTCTTC,CASSPGTNEQFF
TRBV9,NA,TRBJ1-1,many,TGTGCCAGCAGCGTTCCCGCTTTCTTT,CASSVPAFF
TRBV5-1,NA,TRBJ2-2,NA,TGCGCCAGCAGCTGGGGCCCAGGTTTACACATGAACACCGGGGAGCTGTTTTTT,CASSWGPGLHMNTGELFF
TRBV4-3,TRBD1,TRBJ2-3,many,TGCGCCAGCAGCCAAGTACAGGGGAGCACAGATACGCAGTATTTT,CASSQVQGSTDTQYF
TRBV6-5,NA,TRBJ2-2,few,TGTGCCAGCAGTTACGGGTTGGCCACCGGGGAGCTGTTTTTT,CASSYGLATGELFF
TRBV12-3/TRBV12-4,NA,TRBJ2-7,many,TGTGCCAGCACGGGCGGAGGTACCTACGAGCAGTACTTC,CASTGGGTYEQYF
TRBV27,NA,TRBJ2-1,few,TGTGCCAGCAGTTTTGGAGGAAAATACAATGAGCAGTTCTTC,CASSFGGKYNEQFF
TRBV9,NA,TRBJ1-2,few,TGTGCCAGCATGCGGGGAAATGGCTACACCTTC,CASMRGNGYTF
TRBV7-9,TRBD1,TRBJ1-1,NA,TGTGCCAGCAGCTCCGGGACAGGGTTTGACACTGAAGCTTTCTTT,CASSSGTGFDTEAFF
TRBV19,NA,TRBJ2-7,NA,TGTGCCAGTAGTCCCCGCGTTCGGACCTACGAGCAGTACTTC,CASSPRVRTYEQYF